A single sample is the source of the 14 T cell receptor beta chains below, sequenced in a study of blood T cell repertoires in COVID-19. Sequencing used immunoSEQ multiplex PCR; TCRdb keeps in-frame clones, though not all of them. The sample gives roughly 380,000 clones, 80% to 90% of which show up once; about 1.5% is in the top ten. Material: PBMCs or T cells enriched from blood (not recorded which). The receptors originated from a man aged 25-40 years who had recovered from COVID-19.

The V call is TRBV11-3, the J call TRBJ2-3; D is uncertain. V was trimmed by 0 bases and J by 4 bases, leaving 5 bases between them. The CDR3 is 13 amino acids. Germline assignment: CDR1 SGHNT and CDR2 YENEEA. Written as DNA, the CDR3 is TGTGCCAGCAGCTTAGAGGGCGCAGATACGCAGTATTTT. Encoded protein: CASSLEGADTQYF.

In this sample, this clone turned up once. V usage is TRBV10-3 and J usage is TRBJ1-1; D might be TRBD1 (6 bases). Trimming took 6 bases from V and 1 from J, leaving 12 bases between them. The V gene's germline CDR1 is ENHRY and CDR2 SYGVKD. The CDR3 is 14 residues long. The CDR3 DNA sequence: TGTGCCATCAGGGGGGCGACGGGGAACACTGAAGCTTTCTTT. It translates to CAIRGATGNTEAFF.

The J gene is TRBJ1-2, the V gene TRBV6-6; 8 bases agree with TRBD1. Per germline, CDR1 MNHNY and CDR2 SVGAGI (reference sequence). This CDR3 is 14 amino acids long. The J segment lost 4 bases and the V segment lost 5 bases, leaving 6 bases of the junction unmatched. In DNA form, the CDR3 reads TGTGCCAGCAGTGACGGACAGGGAACCTATGGCTACACCTTC. Translated, it gives CASSDGQGTYGYTF.

This clone occurred once. The chain recombines TRBV7-9 with TRBJ1-4, with TRBD1 as a possible D gene (5 bases). The CDR3 is 11 residues long. V shed 8 bases and J shed 4 bases, with 5 bases lying between them. In germline, CDR1 is SEHNR, CDR2 FQNEAQ (reference sequence). CDR3 in amino acids: CASQGNEKLFF. CDR3 DNA: TGTGCCAGCCAGGGTAATGAAAAACTGTTTTTT.

The chain has TRBV4-3 and TRBJ1-5, with D hard to call. Germline V lookup: CDR1 LGHNA, CDR2 YSLEER. This CDR3 is built from 15 residues. V lost 0 bases and J lost 0, with 6 bases in between. CDR3 DNA sequence: TGCGCCAGCAGCCAAGACTCGAGTAGCAATCAGCCCCAGCATTTT. Translated, it gives CASSQDSSSNQPQHF.

The CDR3 nucleotides read TGTGCCAGCAGCGTAAGTCGGGAATTCCACGAGCAGTACTTC. Amino acid sequence: CASSVSREFHEQYF. The gene calls are TRBV9 and TRBJ2-7; D is perhaps TRBD2 (5 bases). Germline V gene lookup returns CDR1 SGDLS and CDR2 YYNGEE. The CDR3 runs to 14 residues. Trimming took 1 base from V and 5 from J, leaving 13 bases between them.

The chain links TRBV6-5 to TRBJ2-1; TRBD1 aligns across 7 bases. In germline, CDR1 is MNHEY, CDR2 SVGAGI. V trimming: 9 bases; J trimming: 10 bases; junction bases outside the gene matches: 12. This CDR3 spans 13 amino acids. CDR3 bases: TGTGCCAGTCGTAATCCGTACAGGGGCGAGCAGTTCTTC. Amino acid sequence: CASRNPYRGEQFF.

This rearrangement joins TRBV2 to TRBJ1-2; D gene ambiguous. CDR1 is SNHLY and CDR2 is FYNNEI in the germline V gene. This CDR3 spans 13 amino acids. The ends were cut back, 6 bases at V and 4 bases at J, with 12 bases in the middle. The CDR3 reads CASSREEIYGYTF. CDR3 nucleotide sequence: TGTGCCAGCAGCCGCGAAGAGATCTATGGCTACACCTTC.

The chain combines TRBV5-1 with TRBJ1-1; maybe TRBD1 (6 bases). CDR3 length: 13 amino acids. Trimming shortened V by 4 bases and J by 0 bases, and 7 bases separated the two germline ends. CDR1 is SGHRS, CDR2 YFSETQ, per germline. Written as DNA, the CDR3 is TGCGCCAGCAGCCACAGGGTGAACACTGAAGCTTTCTTT. Translation gives CASSHRVNTEAFF.

V gene TRBV18 combines with J gene TRBJ1-2; tentative D call: TRBD1 (5 bases). The CDR3 totals 13 residues. In germline, CDR1 is KGHSH, CDR2 LQKENI. The germline V and J ends were trimmed by 3 bases and 8 bases, with 13 bases remaining between them. CDR3 DNA: TGTGCCAGCTCACCGCGGGGGACGGAAGGCTACACCTTC. Protein: CASSPRGTEGYTF.

The rearrangement uses TRBV3-1 (or the pseudogene TRBV3-2) and TRBJ2-1; 8 nucleotides agree with TRBD1. Germline-derived CDR1 and CDR2 are LGHDT and YNNKEL (reference sequence). The CDR3 covers 19 residues. V gave up 1 base and J gave up 3 bases; unmatched junction bases: 14. CDR3 nucleotide sequence: TGTGCCAGCAGCCAAGTGCCCCTTCAGGACAGGGCCCTCTACAATGAGCAGTTCTTC. Its protein product is CASSQVPLQDRALYNEQFF.

V usage is TRBV7-3 and J usage is TRBJ1-2; 7 bases fit TRBD1. The CDR3 length is 14 residues. V lost 0 bases to trimming and J lost 4 bases; unmatched junction nucleotides: 2. CDR1 SGHTA and CDR2 FQGTGA come from the germline V gene. In nucleotides, the CDR3 is TGTGCCAGCAGCTTAACAGGGGGCATCTATGGCTACACCTTC. Its protein is CASSLTGGIYGYTF.

V usage is TRBV27 and J usage is TRBJ2-2; D not certain. Germline V gives CDR1 MNHEY, CDR2 SMNVEV (reference sequence). V lost 3 bases and J 2 bases, leaving 10 bases between the germline ends. The CDR3 contains 15 residues. CDR3 in amino acids: CASSLGRSNTGELFF. In nucleotides, the CDR3 is TGTGCCAGCAGTTTGGGCAGGTCAAACACCGGGGAGCTGTTTTTT.

V and J are TRBV11-1 and TRBJ2-3; TRBD2 matches 9 bases. The germline CDR1 and CDR2 sequences are SGHAT and FQDESV (reference sequence). CDR3 length: 16 residues. V was pared by 4 bases and J by 4 bases, with 9 bases of the junction left unmatched. CDR3 in DNA: TGTGCCAGCAGCTCTACGTTAGCGGGGGAATCAGATACGCAGTATTTT. Translating gives CASSSTLAGESDTQYF.